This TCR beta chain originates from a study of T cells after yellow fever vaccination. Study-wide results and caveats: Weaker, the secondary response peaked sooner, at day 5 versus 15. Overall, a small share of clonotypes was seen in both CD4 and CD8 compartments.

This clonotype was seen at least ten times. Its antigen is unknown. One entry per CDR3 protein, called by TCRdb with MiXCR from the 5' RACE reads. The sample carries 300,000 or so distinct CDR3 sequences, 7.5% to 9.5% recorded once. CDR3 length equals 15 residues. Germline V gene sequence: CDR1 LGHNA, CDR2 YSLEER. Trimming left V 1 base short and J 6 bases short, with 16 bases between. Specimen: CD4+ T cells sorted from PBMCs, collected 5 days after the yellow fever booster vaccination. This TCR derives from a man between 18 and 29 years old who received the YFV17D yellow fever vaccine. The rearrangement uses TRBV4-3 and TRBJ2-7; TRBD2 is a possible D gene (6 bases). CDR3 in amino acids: CASSQVWGVMGEQYF. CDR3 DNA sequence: TGCGCCAGCAGCCAAGTTTGGGGGGTTATGGGCGAGCAGTACTTC.